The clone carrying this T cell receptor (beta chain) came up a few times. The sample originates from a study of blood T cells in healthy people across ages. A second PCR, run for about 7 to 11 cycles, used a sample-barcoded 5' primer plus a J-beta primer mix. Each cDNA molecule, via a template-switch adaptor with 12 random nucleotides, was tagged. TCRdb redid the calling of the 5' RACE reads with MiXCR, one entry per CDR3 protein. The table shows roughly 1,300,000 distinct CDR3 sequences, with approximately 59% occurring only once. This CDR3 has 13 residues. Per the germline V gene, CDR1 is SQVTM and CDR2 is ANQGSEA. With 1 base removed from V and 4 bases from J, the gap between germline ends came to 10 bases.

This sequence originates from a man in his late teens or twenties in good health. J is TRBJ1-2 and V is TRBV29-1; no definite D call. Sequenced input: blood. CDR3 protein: CSVEASLAYGYTF. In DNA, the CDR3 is TGCAGCGTTGAAGCGAGCCTAGCCTATGGCTACACCTTC.